The clone carrying this TCR beta chain was found a few times. Reverse transcribing all isolated RNA meant expressed TCRB transcripts were sequenced. Naive, central memory and regulatory T cell samples averaged around 3.9 million reads. Libraries were prepared by immunoSEQ multiplex PCR; TCRdb keeps only in-frame clonotypes and omits some of them. This sample has about 320,000 clones, with about 14% found just once. The CDR3 spans 15 residues. The V gene end was trimmed by 4 bases and the J gene end by 9 bases; junction bases not matched to a gene: 12. CDR1 is SGHAT, CDR2 FQNNGV, per germline. The data belong to a study of beta chain features in type 1 diabetes.

The rearrangement joins TRBV11-2 to TRBJ1-2; 9 bases are a match to TRBD1. The clonotype was recovered from a man aged 30 to 39 in good health. The sample taken for sequencing was central memory CD4+ T cells from blood. The CDR3 DNA reads as TGTGCCAGCAGCTCGCTCCGACAGGGGGTGGTTAGCTACACCTTC. It is translated as CASSSLRQGVVSYTF.